This T cell receptor (beta chain) is from a study of Graves' ophthalmopathy and Graves' hyperthyroidism listed by TCRdb under 2018. Some background on the complete study: A patient counted as having stable hyperthyroidism if there was no progression to ophthalmopathy within 18 months of follow-up. The study used signatures of the TCR beta repertoire to tell Graves' ophthalmopathy apart from Graves' hyperthyroidism and to predict which patients would progress to ophthalmopathy. In total, 135 blood samples were TCR-sequenced: some 43 ophthalmopathy, approximately 80 hyperthyroidism and around 17 hyperthyroidism-to-ophthalmopathy patients. To explore V-J signatures distinguishing ophthalmopathy from hyperthyroidism, a discovery set of roughly 98 patients (roughly 45 ophthalmopathy, 55 to 60 stable hyperthyroidism) was enrolled. For independent validation, a separate cohort was made up of some 18 hyperthyroidism patients plus 17 patients who later progressed from hyperthyroidism to ophthalmopathy. In several hyperthyroidism patients, the T-cell repertoire of thyroid tissue was compared with the T-cell repertoire of blood. After sampling, hyperthyroidism patients received methimazole starting at 30 mg daily, and ophthalmopathy patients received high-dose intravenous methylprednisolone.

The CDR3 runs 13 residues from the cysteine to the phenylalanine. Here the CDR3 DNA is all that survives: 39 bases in frame from base 1. V gives up 2 bases and J gives up 11 bases, and the segment between their germline ends measures 15 bases. The germline V gene encodes CDR1 SGHAT and CDR2 FQDESV (reference sequence). This clonotype was observed a single time. Its target antigen remains unknown. It has no much larger one-base neighbor in the sample; base qualities were not kept. A single read counts as weak evidence. The research as a whole found: Most of the expanded thyroid clonotypes with a frequency above 0.001 were also detected in blood, and it was suggested that the thyroid immune response may be reflected by blood repertoires. Sample size was not statistically predetermined, and group allocation was not concealed from the investigators. In validation, the model predicted ophthalmopathy progression with about 71% sensitivity and roughly 72% specificity; some 13 predicted patients were CT-confirmed with GO in a median of about 6.1 months. The 13-signature model separated ophthalmopathy from stable hyperthyroidism with over 85% sensitivity and about 81% specificity in cross-validation, and 80%/75% in the test set.

TCR beta CDR3 regions were amplified from RNA transcripts for repertoire sequencing. A first-round RT-PCR used HTBI primers with the Qiagen OneStep RT-PCR kit, followed by a second-round multiplex PCR, size selection and purification. The libraries underwent paired-end sequencing with 100 bp reads on an Illumina HiSeq2000. On the study's bioinformatics: SOAPnuke was used to process the reads, removing any read that contained adapters or uncalled bases, had a mean Phred below 15, or lacked an exact match to the constant primer or identifier. COPE v1.2.5 was used to merge the high-quality paired reads. Each unique nucleotide sequence was treated as a clonotype, and MiTCR v1.1 was used to align the clonotypes to the IMGT TRB V, D and J references. Analysis was restricted to V-J combinations with a frequency above 0.0001, which covered 99.2% of repertoires. For each V-J combination, a TCR clonal expansion and chaos score was defined as the ratio of F50 clonal expansion to chaos observed in the TCRdist matrix. Welch's t-statistics and random forest were used to reduce features to about 14 V-J combinations, which were fed into a naive Bayes classifier. The Morisita-Horn index was used to measure how similar the thyroid and blood repertoires were. In-frame beta chains were kept once TCRdb had trimmed the public reads at Q25 with fastp and called clones with MiXCR. Rows matching on CDR3 protein sequence are summarized as one entry with the most common DNA and genes. The V and J calls and clone size come from TCRdb's table, not from the authors' own analysis. In all, the sample holds about 550,000 distinct CDR3 sequences, and less than 40% of those were seen once. The ten most abundant clones make up around 4% of the sample.

Hyperthyroidism patients were newly diagnosed, were aged 18 to 65 years, and had a disease duration under 2 months. Patients were excluded if they had other autoimmune diseases, uncontrolled infections, pregnancy or lactation. Diagnosis was based on clinical symptoms, serum thyroxine, TRAb, thyroid ultrasound and orbital computed tomography. Total RNA was extracted with Trizol reagent and quality-checked on an Agilent 2100 Bioanalyzer. This TCR derives from an adult man with Graves' hyperthyroidism. Source material: peripheral blood or thyroid tissue (not recorded which). Recombination connected TRBV11-1 to TRBJ2-5, with an unclear D gene assignment. The DNA sequence reads TGTGCCAGCAGCTTATCCCCCTACAATGAGCAGTACTTC. The encoded protein is CASSLSPYNEQYF.